This T cell receptor (beta chain) was profiled in a study of CD8+ T cells in alopecia areata. RNA extraction was followed by reverse transcription into cDNA, which acted as the sequencing template. TCRdb's table, derived via immunoSEQ multiplex PCR, lists solely in-frame clones and lacks some. Of more than 200,000 clones detected, about 68% appear once; the ten largest clones hold about 1.3%. Germline V gene lookup returns CDR1 SQVTM and CDR2 ANQGSEA. CDR3 length: 13 residues. V lost 5 bases to trimming and J lost 1 base, with 11 bases between them. The sequencing here drew on CD4+ T cells sorted from blood, taken at week 0. The chain is built from TRBV29-1 and TRBJ1-1; D is unresolved. This receptor was taken from a human donor with alopecia areata. CDR3 amino acids: CSVRRPGNTEAFF. The CDR3 nucleotides are TGCAGCGTTCGCAGGCCCGGGAACACTGAAGCTTTCTTT.